A selection of T cell receptor beta chains follows, all from one sample in a study of blood T cell repertoires in COVID-19. The method was immunoSEQ multiplex PCR; TCRdb's version includes in-frame clones alone and lacks a portion of them. The sample has about 81,000 clones, about four fifths seen once. Material: peripheral blood. The receptors shown here come from a human donor in a cohort sampled during active COVID-19. CDR3s include the opening cysteine and the closing phenylalanine or tryptophan. Each record gives: J gene, D gene, clone size, V gene, CDR3 length, CDR3 protein, CDR3 DNA. D genes are given only for firm matches. Some rows have no size entry. The others give once, few or many, or a class for an expanded clone.

>TRBJ1-5|.|once|TRBV19|15
CASSERGYSNQPQHF
TGTGCCAGTAGCGAGAGGGGGTATAGCAATCAGCCCCAGCATTTT
>TRBJ2-7|TRBD2|.|TRBV5-1|15
CASKTLAGGGYEQYF
TGCGCCAGCAAGACATTAGCGGGGGGCGGGTACGAGCAGTACTTC
>TRBJ1-2|TRBD1|.|TRBV19|14
CASSFRTGNYGYTF
TGTGCCAGTAGTTTTCGGACAGGGAACTATGGCTACACCTTC
>TRBJ1-5|.|.|TRBV6-6|15
CASTSWGEGNQPQHF
TGTGCCAGCACCAGTTGGGGAGAGGGCAATCAGCCCCAGCATTTT
>TRBJ1-2|TRBD1|.|TRBV7-2|15
CASIRTGLANYGYTF
TGTGCCAGCATCAGGACAGGTCTAGCTAACTATGGCTACACCTTC
>TRBJ2-5|TRBD2|.|TRBV7-3|16
CASSPLGASGAETQYF
TGTGCCAGCAGCCCCCTCGGGGCTAGCGGGGCGGAGACCCAGTACTTC
>TRBJ1-6|.|.|TRBV7-9|14
CASSRGQNNSPLHF
TGTGCCAGCAGCAGAGGACAGAACAATTCACCCCTCCACTTT
>TRBJ2-7|TRBD1|.|TRBV7-8|14
CASTQSDRGREQYF
TGTGCCAGCACCCAGAGTGACAGGGGCCGCGAGCAGTACTTC
>TRBJ2-7|TRBD2|few|TRBV2|12
CASSGTIYEQYF
TGTGCCAGCAGCGGGACTATCTACGAGCAGTACTTC
>TRBJ1-4|.|once|TRBV19|13
CASRGTRNEKLFF
TGTGCCAGTAGGGGGACACGGAATGAAAAACTGTTTTTT
>TRBJ2-2|.|.|TRBV12-5|13
CASGTMNTGELFF
TGTGCTAGTGGGACTATGAACACCGGGGAGCTGTTTTTT
>TRBJ2-5|.|.|TRBV14|13
CASSQDRRGTQYF
TGTGCCAGCAGCCAAGATCGCCGCGGTACCCAGTACTTC
>TRBJ2-7|TRBD1|.|TRBV6-1|16
CASSDRDRMSSYEQYF
TGTGCCAGCAGTGACCGGGACAGGATGAGCTCCTACGAGCAGTACTTC
>TRBJ2-7|.|.|TRBV29-1|11
CSVTVSYEQYF
TGCAGCGTCACCGTGAGCTACGAGCAGTACTTC
>TRBJ1-3|.|few|TRBV7-9|14
CASSLKGPGNTIYF
TGTGCCAGCAGCTTAAAGGGGCCGGGAAACACCATATATTTT
>TRBJ2-4|.|.|TRBV12-5|14
CASGLDQAWNIQYF
TGTGCTAGTGGTTTGGATCAGGCTTGGAACATTCAGTACTTC
>TRBJ1-5|.|.|TRBV29-1|12
CSVGGSHQPQHF
TGCAGCGTTGGCGGGTCGCATCAGCCCCAGCATTTT
>TRBJ2-2|TRBD2|once|TRBV7-2|13
CATDSGGPGELFF
TGTGCCACCGACTCGGGGGGGCCCGGGGAGCTGTTTTTT
>TRBJ1-3|.|.|TRBV6-5|12
CASRGDRNTIYF
TGTGCCAGCAGGGGAGACAGAAACACCATATATTTT
>TRBJ1-2|TRBD1|.|TRBV30|15
CAWTNIRGPNYGYTF
TGTGCCTGGACTAATATCAGGGGGCCCAACTATGGCTACACCTTC
>TRBJ2-6|.|few|TRBV5-5|15
CASSWRNSGANVLTF
TGTGCCAGCAGCTGGCGGAACTCTGGGGCCAACGTCCTGACTTTC
>TRBJ2-7|.|few|TRBV10-2|18
CASRESWAGGFPAYEQYF
TGCGCCAGCAGGGAGAGTTGGGCAGGGGGGTTTCCGGCCTACGAGCAGTACTTC
>TRBJ1-1|.|.|TRBV9|15
CASSATTDMNTEAFF
TGTGCCAGCAGCGCCACCACAGATATGAACACTGAAGCTTTCTTT
>TRBJ2-7|.|.|TRBV7-2|13
CASSQGRDTEQYF
TGTGCCAGCAGCCAGGGCCGGGACACCGAGCAGTACTTC
>TRBJ2-1|.|few|TRBV4-2|16
CASSQDAGRSYNEQFF
TGTGCCAGCAGCCAAGATGCGGGCCGCTCCTACAATGAGCAGTTCTTC
>TRBJ1-6|.|many|TRBV6-5|15
CASSPDRFPNSPLHF
TGTGCCAGCAGTCCGGACAGATTCCCTAATTCACCCCTCCACTTT
>TRBJ1-5|TRBD1|.|TRBV18|16
CASSPKGTGENQPQHF
TGTGCCAGCTCACCCAAAGGGACAGGGGAAAATCAGCCCCAGCATTTT
>TRBJ1-2|.|.|TRBV6-5|15
CASSTPGSFNYGYTF
TGTGCCAGCAGTACCCCAGGGTCCTTTAACTATGGCTACACCTTC
>TRBJ1-5|.|few|TRBV19|16
CASSPWAPVGNQPQHF
TGTGCCAGTAGTCCCTGGGCCCCGGTGGGTAATCAGCCCCAGCATTTT